This T cell receptor beta chain was identified in a study of PD-1 blockade in classical Hodgkin lymphoma (TCRdb year 2020). Concerning the study at large: Nivolumab dosing was 3 mg/kg intravenously every 2 weeks, continuing until either disease progression or unacceptable toxicity. The study used TCR beta sequencing and CyTOF to define a peripheral blood immune signature of response to PD-1 blockade in classical Hodgkin lymphoma. Broad study findings and their caveats: Baseline TCR diversity was reported to be lower in newly diagnosed patients than in healthy donors and to be lower still in relapsed/refractory patients. Trial patients achieving complete response had baseline diversity similar to newly diagnosed patients, whereas partial responders and progressors had significantly lower diversity. By C4D1, a significant rise was seen in CD4+ TCR diversity but not in CD8+ TCR diversity (p=0.0027 vs p=0.16), and the rise was most apparent among complete responders (p=0.02). The study covered only a single clinical trial cohort, and the causes of the repertoire differences, possibly disease activity or prior therapy, were still not defined. Diversity was lower in patients who began nivolumab less than 1 year after ASCT, so these patients were left out of later analyses to avoid confounding by immune reconstitution.

Remarks on this clone: Its antigen is unknown. No base quality values were provided; no much bigger clone lies one nucleotide off.

The Qiagen DNeasy kit was used to extract genomic DNA both from unsorted PBMCs and from the negatively selected CD4+ and CD8+ fractions. TCR beta CDR3 regions were amplified by immunoSEQ multiplex PCR using primers annealing to V and J segments. A synthetic immune receptor repertoire was used to minimize amplification bias, and any residual bias was removed computationally once sequencing was done. In the source study's methods: Custom Python scripts were used to quantify repertoire diversity as the Shannon entropy index. Unsorted, CD4+ and CD8+ repertoires were analyzed separately, except in combined analyses where CD4+ and CD8+ sequences were merged in silico. A clone counted as expanded when the clone's frequency after treatment rose at least 2-fold relative to C1D1, and clones undetected at baseline were given a pseudocount of 0.5. Clones with 0 or 1 copy at C1D1 were defined as singleton clones, while clones with 2 or more copies were defined as non-singleton clones. By matching protein sequences in sorted samples from the same patient, clones expanded in unsorted samples were annotated as CD4+, CD8+ or unknown. Wilcoxon tests on paired samples were used to test diversity changes from C1D1 to C4D1. TCRdb provides this immuneACCESS table in a form limited to in-frame rearrangements. Some clones are lacking; in checked studies, under half of them reflect an unresolved V gene, and why the rest are absent is not known. Clonal size and the V and J genes are those of that table, whereas D and trimming came from the DNA. Across this sample there are roughly 100,000 clones, with roughly 87% seen only once. Of the sample, 15% to 20% falls within the top ten clones.

The germline V gene sets CDR1 to MDHEN and CDR2 to SYDVKM. The CDR3 runs 15 residues from the cysteine to the phenylalanine. Only the CDR3 region is kept as DNA, spanning 45 bases read in frame from base 1. V is trimmed back by 6 bases and J by 4 bases, and the junction contains 3 bases that no gene match accounts for. The sample's time point label, in plain terms: cycle 4 day 1 (C4D1), after 6 weeks of nivolumab. Every trial patient had relapsed after autologous stem cell transplantation, and cohorts A, B and C differed in prior brentuximab vedotin exposure. The trial cohort comprised 60 or so patients with relapsed/refractory classical Hodgkin lymphoma whose best overall responses were complete response, partial response or progressive disease. In the multi-cohort phase II CheckMate 205 trial, trial patients received single-agent nivolumab. Best overall response was determined by an independent review committee according to the 2007 International Working Group response criteria. Trial PBMCs were obtained immediately prior to nivolumab initiation (C1D1) and on therapy at cycle 2 day 1 and cycle 4 day 1. Peripheral blood was collected in 8 mL Vacutainer Cell Preparation Tubes, from which PBMCs were isolated by centrifugation and then cryopreserved.

The rearranged segments are TRBV28 and TRBJ2-5, with 15 bases matching TRBD2. This TCR was sampled from a human donor with classical Hodgkin lymphoma. Sequencing used peripheral blood mononuclear cells (PBMCs), obtained before the fourth cycle of nivolumab. The CDR3 reads as follows: CASSPGLAGGETQYF. The DNA sequence is given as TGTGCCAGCAGCCCGGGACTAGCGGGGGGAGAGACCCAGTACTTC. Reference TRBV28 and TRBJ2-5 proteins supply the regions before and after the CDR3; the full variable domain is: DVKVTQSSRYLVKRTGEKVFLECVQDMDHENMFWYRQDPGLGLRLIYFSYDVKMKEKGDIPEGYSVSREKKERFSLILESASTNQTSMYLCASSPGLAGGETQYFGPGTRLLVL.